This T cell receptor beta chain was captured by sequencing in a study of cytomegalovirus exposure and HLA in healthy donors. Looked up from germline, CDR1 is MGHRA and CDR2 is YSYEKL. Trimming pared 1 base from V and 9 bases from J, leaving 13 bases between. The CDR3 extends over 14 amino acids. This clone showed up just once. Primers: 60 Vbeta forward and 13 Jbeta reverse. Assay: immunoSEQ multiplex PCR; the TCRdb copy retains only in-frame clones and omits some. The data hold about 190,000 clones, with 82% observed a single time. The chain employs TRBV4-1 and TRBJ2-1, with D perhaps matching TRBD2 (6 bases). This sequence originates from a woman between 18 and 30 years old in good health and CMV-seronegative. The sample taken for sequencing was PBMCs. The CDR3 nucleotides read TGCGCCAGCAGCCAAGGGGGGGAGTATGTTGAGCAGTTCTTC. This translates into CASSQGGEYVEQFF.